A single sample gave rise to the 29 T cell receptor beta chains below, sequenced in a study of blood T cells in healthy people across ages. For the second PCR, which ran for roughly 6 to 12 cycles, a sample-barcoded 5' primer and a J-beta primer mix were used. TCRdb reanalysed the 5' RACE reads using MiXCR and keeps one entry per CDR3 protein. The sample records about 780,000 distinct CDR3 sequences, 20% to 30% being singletons. The sample was also linked to a second study, of T cells of mothers and their children.

Material: blood. The receptor source for this set is a boy younger than 18 in good health.

This clonotype has more than one count but fewer than ten. The chain carries TRBV29-1 and TRBJ1-2; D is perhaps TRBD1 (5 bases). The CDR3 has 13 residues. V was cut by 0 bases and J by 8 bases, with 13 bases left in between. Per germline, CDR1 SQVTM and CDR2 ANQGSEA. The CDR3 DNA sequence: TGCAGCGTTGAAGAAGGGGAATTCGGAGGCTACACCTTC. Protein sequence: CSVEEGEFGGYTF.

The rearrangement links TRBV5-1 to TRBJ2-1; D is possibly TRBD2 (6 bases). The CDR3 has 15 residues. The germline gives CDR1 SGHRS, CDR2 YFSETQ. Trimming pared 6 bases from V and 0 bases from J, leaving 13 bases between. The CDR3: CASKSRGSSYNEQFF. As DNA, the CDR3 is TGCGCCAGCAAAAGTCGGGGGAGCTCCTACAATGAGCAGTTCTTC.

This clonotype has a handful of counts. V and J are TRBV9 and TRBJ2-1, with D perhaps assigned TRBD1 or TRBD2 (6 bases each). Germline lookup yields CDR1 SGDLS and CDR2 YYNGEE. Trimming pared 3 bases from V and 4 bases from J, leaving 14 bases between. The CDR3 consists of 15 residues. CDR3 coding DNA: TGTGCCAGCAGCGACGACGGGGGCGCTTACAATGAGCAGTTCTTC. It specifies CASSDDGGAYNEQFF.

In its sample, this clonotype was seen once. V gene TRBV29-1 combines with J gene TRBJ2-2; D gene uncertain. Germline assignment: CDR1 SQVTM and CDR2 ANQGSEA. The CDR3 sequence is 14 residues long. V gave up 3 bases and J gave up 6 bases, with 14 bases separating them. The CDR3 is CSVDRPGYSGELFF. Written as DNA, the CDR3 is TGCAGCGTTGATCGTCCCGGTTATTCCGGGGAGCTGTTTTTT.

The chain carries TRBV29-1 and TRBJ2-1; 9 bases map to TRBD1. The CDR3 has 16 residues. J gave up 1 base and V 6 bases, and 10 bases lay outside the gene matches. Germline V lookup: CDR1 SQVTM, CDR2 ANQGSEA. CDR3 sequence (DNA): TGCAGCGTCGAGGAAGGACAGGGGATTTCCTACAATGAGCAGTTCTTC. Protein: CSVEEGQGISYNEQFF.

The rearrangement links TRBV3-1 to TRBJ2-5, with D hard to call. Trimming took off 4 bases at V and 5 bases at J, with 14 bases between the two ends. CDR1 is LGHDT, CDR2 YNNKEL, per germline (reference sequence). The CDR3 totals 14 residues. CDR3 amino acids: CASSRLNGLETQYF. The CDR3 DNA sequence: TGTGCCAGCAGCCGCTTAAATGGCCTGGAGACCCAGTACTTC.

The rearrangement joins TRBV6-5 to TRBJ2-1, with D possibly called TRBD1 or TRBD2 (5 bases each). From germline, CDR1 is MNHEY and CDR2 SVGAGI. V lost 6 bases to trimming and J lost 0 bases, with 12 bases between them. This CDR3 comprises 15 residues. The CDR3 is CASSTRGTSYNEQFF. DNA for the CDR3: TGTGCCAGCAGCACCCGAGGGACCTCCTACAATGAGCAGTTCTTC.

The sample holds one count of this clonotype. The chain is built from TRBV4-1 and TRBJ2-5, with 10 positions matching TRBD2. V lost 3 bases and J lost 2; bases outside the gene matches: 3. CDR1 and CDR2 from the germline V gene are MGHRA and YSYEKL. The CDR3 loop spans 15 amino acids. The CDR3 region is CASSQGLANQETQYF. CDR3 in DNA: TGCGCCAGCAGCCAGGGACTAGCGAATCAAGAGACCCAGTACTTC.

The chain links TRBV12-3 or TRBV12-4 to TRBJ2-2; no reliable D call. The CDR3 runs 14 residues. Trimming took 6 bases from V and 6 from J, leaving 14 bases between them. CDR3 nucleotides: TGTGCCAGCAGCCGACGTATCGACTCCGGGGAGCTGTTTTTT. Residues: CASSRRIDSGELFF.

This clonotype was counted only a few times. CDR3 coding DNA: TGTGCCAGCAGCCTACGGCGGGGGAGTGCGGGGGGTAATGAGCAGTTCTTC. This sequence encodes CASSLRRGSAGGNEQFF. This chain connects TRBV7-2 to TRBJ2-1, with 8 bases lining up with TRBD2. The V and J ends lost 5 bases and 7 bases, in that order; junction bases with no gene match: 16. CDR1 and CDR2 (germline): SGHTA, FQGNSA. CDR3 length: 17 amino acids.

This chain joins TRBV9 and TRBJ2-1; perhaps TRBD1 as D (5 bases). This CDR3 is 15 amino acids long. Germline V gives CDR1 SGDLS, CDR2 YYNGEE. V gave up 1 base and J gave up 5 bases, with 13 bases separating them. Here the CDR3 reads CASSVFGRADNEQFF. Here the CDR3 DNA reads TGTGCCAGCAGCGTATTTGGCAGGGCGGACAATGAGCAGTTCTTC.

This sequence joins TRBV29-1 and TRBJ1-2, with no clear D. Per the germline V gene, CDR1 is SQVTM and CDR2 is ANQGSEA. This CDR3 is 11 amino acids long. With 6 bases removed from V and 8 bases from J, the gap between germline ends came to 13 bases. The chain's CDR3 is CSVRTEFGYTF. In DNA, the CDR3 is TGCAGCGTGCGGACGGAATTCGGCTACACCTTC.

This clonotype was detected a few times. The CDR3 DNA sequence: TGTGCCAGCAGTTTTCCCGGGCTCCAAATTGGGAGAGAGCTGTTTTTT. Translated: CASSFPGLQIGRELFF. The chain combines TRBV28 with TRBJ2-2; tentative D call: TRBD2 (5 bases). The CDR3 loop spans 16 amino acids. Germline CDR1 reads MDHEN; CDR2 reads SYDVKM. Trimming shortened V by 3 bases and J by 11 bases, and 22 bases separated the two germline ends. Full variable domain (missing parts from reference TRBV28 and TRBJ2-2): DVKVTQSSRYLVKRTGEKVFLECVQDMDHENMFWYRQDPGLGLRLIYFSYDVKMKEKGDIPEGYSVSREKKERFSLILESASTNQTSMYLCASSFPGLQIGRELFFGEGSRLTVL.

This clonotype was picked up a small number of times. This chain links TRBV12-3 or TRBV12-4 with TRBJ2-1, with D perhaps matching TRBD1 (6 bases). There are 13 residues in the CDR3. The V end lost 5 bases, the J end lost 10 bases, and 15 bases lay between the germline ends. CDR3 region: CASSPLGGEEQFF. In DNA, the CDR3 is TGTGCCAGCAGTCCCCTAGGGGGTGAGGAGCAGTTCTTC.

This clonotype was counted a few times. V gene TRBV6-5 combines with J gene TRBJ1-2, with D possibly being TRBD1 (6 bases). V gave up 5 bases and J gave up 0 bases, with 10 bases separating them. The CDR3 totals 14 residues. Germline CDR1 reads MNHEY; CDR2 reads SVGAGI. The CDR3 bases are TGTGCCAGCAGTATAGGGGGTTCTAACTATGGCTACACCTTC. Translation gives CASSIGGSNYGYTF.

The rearrangement links TRBV18 to TRBJ1-2; D unclear. The CDR3 loop spans 14 amino acids. Trimming removed 3 bases at V and 8 bases at J, with 16 bases between. Germline CDR1 KGHSH, CDR2 LQKENI. The CDR3 bases are TGTGCCAGCTCACCTTCAGCGAGGATGGAGGGCTACACCTTC. Translating it yields CASSPSARMEGYTF.

The chain uses TRBV5-4 and TRBJ2-1; the match to TRBD2 covers 10 bases. CDR3 length: 18 amino acids. Germline V gives CDR1 SGHNT, CDR2 YYREEE (reference sequence). V shed 0 bases and J 1 base; nucleotides not matched to a gene: 7. The CDR3 DNA follows: TGTGCCAGCAGCTTGGGAGTGCTAGCGGGGGCATCCTACAATGAGCAGTTCTTC. Translation gives CASSLGVLAGASYNEQFF.

The J gene is TRBJ2-5, the V gene TRBV20-1, with 10 positions matching TRBD2. This CDR3 region has 15 residues. Trimming removed 3 bases from V and 4 bases from J; junction bases left unmatched: 8. Germline-derived CDR1 and CDR2 are DFQATT and SNEGSKA (reference sequence). The CDR3 reads CSARALAGVGETQYF. CDR3 nucleotide sequence: TGCAGTGCTAGGGCCCTAGCGGGGGTGGGAGAGACCCAGTACTTC.

This clonotype was detected only a few times. This sequence joins TRBV5-1 and TRBJ2-5, with a possible D match to TRBD1 (5 bases). Deletions cut 6 bases from V and 7 bases from J, with 16 bases between. CDR1 and CDR2 from the germline V gene are SGHRS and YFSETQ. CDR3 size: 13 residues. Here the CDR3 DNA reads TGCGCCAGCACCAGGGTTCAAACCGGGACCCAGTACTTC. This encodes CASTRVQTGTQYF. Full variable domain (remainder filled in from reference TRBV5-1 and TRBJ2-5): KAGVTQTPRYLIKTRGQQVTLSCSPISGHRSVSWYQQTPGQGLQFLFEYFSETQRNKGNFPGRFSGRQFSNSRSEMNVSTLELGDSALYLCASTRVQTGTQYFGPGTRLLVL.

V usage is TRBV24-1 and J usage is TRBJ2-2; 8 bases match TRBD1. V dropped 4 bases and J dropped 0; count of bases not matched to a gene: 6. This CDR3 comprises 17 residues. CDR1 KGHDR and CDR2 SFDVKD come from the germline V gene. DNA of the CDR3: TGTGCCACCAGTGACCAGGGGGCGCGTGCGAACACCGGGGAGCTGTTTTTT. The encoded protein is CATSDQGARANTGELFF.

This clonotype turned up a few times. The V gene is TRBV2, the J gene TRBJ2-5; no clear D. Near its end, the DNA agrees better with TRBJ2-1, so the J call may be wrong. CDR3 length equals 13 residues. The germline CDR1 and CDR2 sequences are SNHLY and FYNNEI. The CDR3 region has the DNA TGTGCCAGCAAGGTCCGGATCTACAATGAGCAGTTCTTC. Translated: CASKVRIYNEQFF.

This clonotype was seen only a few times. The J gene is TRBJ2-4, the V gene TRBV20-1; D not resolved. The length of the CDR3 is 14 residues. Germline CDR1 is DFQATT and CDR2 is SNEGSKA (reference sequence). The CDR3 here is CSTRAGSAKNIQYF. DNA for the CDR3: TGCAGCACCAGAGCCGGTTCAGCCAAAAACATTCAGTACTTC.

The chain uses TRBV6-5 and TRBJ2-5; D call uncertain. There are 12 residues in the CDR3. V gave up 6 bases and J gave up 11 bases, with 16 bases separating them. The germline CDR1 and CDR2 sequences are MNHEY and SVGAGI. For the CDR3, the DNA is TGTGCCAGCAGCACCCCGGGTAAAGAGCAGTACTTC. It specifies CASSTPGKEQYF.

The chain joins TRBV5-1 to TRBJ1-3; D not resolved. Trimming took off 2 bases at V and 8 bases at J, with 5 bases between the two ends. This CDR3 has 11 residues. Looked up from germline, CDR1 is SGHRS and CDR2 is YFSETQ. In nucleotides, the CDR3 is TGCGCCAGCAGCTTCGGGGACACCATATATTTT. It yields the protein CASSFGDTIYF.

This clonotype has a handful of counts. The genes are TRBV3-1 and TRBJ2-7, with D possibly matching TRBD2 (5 bases). Trimming took off 6 bases at V and 2 bases at J, with 20 bases between the two ends. The CDR3 extends over 16 amino acids. In germline, CDR1 is LGHDT, CDR2 YNNKEL (reference sequence). The CDR3 coding sequence is TGTGCCAGCAGTCCCTTTTTGAGGGAACCGACCTACGAGCAGTACTTC. It is translated as CASSPFLREPTYEQYF.

This clonotype showed up just a few times. This chain joins TRBV12-3 or TRBV12-4 and TRBJ1-2; D might be TRBD1 (6 bases). The length of the CDR3 is 15 residues. The germline V and J ends were trimmed by 5 bases and 1 base, with 14 bases remaining between them. CDR3 DNA: TGTGCCAGCAGTCCCCAGGGACACTTTAACTATGGCTACACCTTC. This codes for CASSPQGHFNYGYTF.

This sequence joins TRBV7-3 and TRBJ2-1; the match to TRBD1 covers 7 bases. V was clipped by 2 bases and J by 2 bases; unmatched bases: 12. There are 18 residues in the CDR3. Looked up from germline, CDR1 is SGHTA and CDR2 is FQGTGA. Here the CDR3 DNA reads TGTGCCAGCAGCTTATTCCCCGACAGGGTAGGACCCTACAATGAGCAGTTCTTC. As protein: CASSLFPDRVGPYNEQFF. Filled out from reference TRBV7-3 and TRBJ2-1, the complete variable domain reads GAGVSQTPSNKVTEKGKYVELRCDPISGHTALYWYRQSLGQGPEFLIYFQGTGAADDSGLPNDRFFAVRPEGSVSTLKIQRTERGDSAVYLCASSLFPDRVGPYNEQFFGPGTRLTVL.

The chain couples TRBV5-6 to TRBJ1-2; 12 nucleotides match TRBD1. J was trimmed by 6 bases and V by 7 bases; bases with no gene match: 1. CDR1 is SGHDT, CDR2 YYEEEE, per germline. The CDR3 totals 12 residues. CDR3 residues: CASGTGGDGYTF. For the CDR3, the DNA is TGTGCCAGCGGGACAGGGGGCGATGGCTACACCTTC.

The V call is TRBV20-1, the J call TRBJ1-2; tentative D call: TRBD1 (6 bases). Trimming stripped 0 bases from V and 1 base from J, with 15 bases between. Per the germline V gene, CDR1 is DFQATT and CDR2 is SNEGSKA (reference sequence). This CDR3 contains 16 residues. The CDR3 reads CSARDSRTEINYGYTF. The DNA for the CDR3 is TGCAGTGCTAGAGATTCGAGGACAGAAATTAACTATGGCTACACCTTC.